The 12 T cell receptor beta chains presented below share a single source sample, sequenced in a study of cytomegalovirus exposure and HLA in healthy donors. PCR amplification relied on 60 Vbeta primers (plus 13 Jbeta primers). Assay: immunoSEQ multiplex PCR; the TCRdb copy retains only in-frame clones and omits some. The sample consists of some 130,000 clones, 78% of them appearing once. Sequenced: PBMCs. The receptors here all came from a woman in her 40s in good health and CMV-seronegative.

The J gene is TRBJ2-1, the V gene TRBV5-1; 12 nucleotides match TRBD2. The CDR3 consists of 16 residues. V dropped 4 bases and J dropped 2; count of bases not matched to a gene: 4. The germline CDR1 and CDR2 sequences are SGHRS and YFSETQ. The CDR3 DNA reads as TGCGCCAGCAGCCGGACTAGCGGGATCCCCTACAATGAGCAGTTCTTC. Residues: CASSRTSGIPYNEQFF. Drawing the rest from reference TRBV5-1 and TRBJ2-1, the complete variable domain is KAGVTQTPRYLIKTRGQQVTLSCSPISGHRSVSWYQQTPGQGLQFLFEYFSETQRNKGNFPGRFSGRQFSNSRSEMNVSTLELGDSALYLCASSRTSGIPYNEQFFGPGTRLTVL.

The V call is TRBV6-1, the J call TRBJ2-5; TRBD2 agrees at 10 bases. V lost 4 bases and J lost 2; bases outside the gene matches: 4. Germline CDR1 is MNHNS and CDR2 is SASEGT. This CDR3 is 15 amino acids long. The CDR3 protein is CASSALAGEQETQYF. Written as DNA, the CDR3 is TGTGCCAGCAGTGCTCTAGCGGGGGAACAAGAGACCCAGTACTTC.

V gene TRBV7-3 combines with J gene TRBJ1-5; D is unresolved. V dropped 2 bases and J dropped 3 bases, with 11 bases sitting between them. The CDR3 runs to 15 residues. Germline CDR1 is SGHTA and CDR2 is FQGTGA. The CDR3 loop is CASSLGQAPNQPQHF. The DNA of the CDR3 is TGTGCCAGCAGCTTAGGGCAGGCACCCAATCAGCCCCAGCATTTT. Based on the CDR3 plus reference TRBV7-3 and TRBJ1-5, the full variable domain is GAGVSQTPSNKVTEKGKYVELRCDPISGHTALYWYRQSLGQGPEFLIYFQGTGAADDSGLPNDRFFAVRPEGSVSTLKIQRTERGDSAVYLCASSLGQAPNQPQHFGDGTRLSIL.

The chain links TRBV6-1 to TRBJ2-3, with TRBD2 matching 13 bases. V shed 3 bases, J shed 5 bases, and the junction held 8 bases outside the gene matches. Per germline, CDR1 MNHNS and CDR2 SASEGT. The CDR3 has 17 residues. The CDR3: CASSDLGLAGSVDTQYF. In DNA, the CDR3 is TGTGCCAGCAGTGACCTGGGACTAGCGGGGAGTGTAGATACGCAGTATTTT.

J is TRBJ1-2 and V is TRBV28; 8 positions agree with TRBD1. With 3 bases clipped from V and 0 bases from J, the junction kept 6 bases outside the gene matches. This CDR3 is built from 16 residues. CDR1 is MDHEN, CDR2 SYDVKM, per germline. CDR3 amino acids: CASSFRTGTTNYGYTF. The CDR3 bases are TGTGCCAGCAGTTTTCGGACAGGGACAACTAACTATGGCTACACCTTC.

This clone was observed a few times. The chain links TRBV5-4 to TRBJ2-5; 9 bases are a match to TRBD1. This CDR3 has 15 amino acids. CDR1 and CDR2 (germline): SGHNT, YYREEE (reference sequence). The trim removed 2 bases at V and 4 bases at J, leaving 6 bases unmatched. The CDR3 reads CASSLQGAMGETQYF. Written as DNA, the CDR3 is TGTGCCAGCAGCTTACAGGGGGCAATGGGAGAGACCCAGTACTTC. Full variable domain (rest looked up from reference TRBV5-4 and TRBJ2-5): ETGVTQSPTHLIKTRGQQVTLRCSSQSGHNTVSWYQQALGQGPQFIFQYYREEENGRGNFPPRFSGLQFPNYSSELNVNALELDDSALYLCASSLQGAMGETQYFGPGTRLLVL.

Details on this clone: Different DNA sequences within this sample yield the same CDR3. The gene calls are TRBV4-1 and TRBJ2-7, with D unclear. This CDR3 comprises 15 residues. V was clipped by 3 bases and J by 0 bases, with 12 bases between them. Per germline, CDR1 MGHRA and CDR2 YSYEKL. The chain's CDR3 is CASSHEQAISYEQYF. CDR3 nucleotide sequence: TGCGCCAGCAGCCACGAGCAGGCCATCTCCTACGAGCAGTACTTC.

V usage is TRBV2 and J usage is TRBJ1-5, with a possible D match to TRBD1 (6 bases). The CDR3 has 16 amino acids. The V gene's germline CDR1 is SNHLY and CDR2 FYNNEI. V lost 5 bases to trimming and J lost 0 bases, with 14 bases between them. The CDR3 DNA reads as TGTGCCAGCAGTCCAGGGACATCTTATAGCAATCAGCCCCAGCATTTT. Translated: CASSPGTSYSNQPQHF.

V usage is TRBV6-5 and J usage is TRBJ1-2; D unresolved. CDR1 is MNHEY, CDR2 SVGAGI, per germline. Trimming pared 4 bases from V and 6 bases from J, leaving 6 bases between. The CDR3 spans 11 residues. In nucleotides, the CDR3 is TGTGCCAGCAGTTCCCCTAATGGCTACACCTTC. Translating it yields CASSSPNGYTF.

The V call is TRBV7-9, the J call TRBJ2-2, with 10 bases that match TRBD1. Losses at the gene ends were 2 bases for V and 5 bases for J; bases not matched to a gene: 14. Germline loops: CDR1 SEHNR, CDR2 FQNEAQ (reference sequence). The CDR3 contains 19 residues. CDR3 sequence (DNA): TGTGCCAGCAGCTTACCCAAAATAGGCGGGACAGGGGCAACCGGGGAGCTGTTTTTT. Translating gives CASSLPKIGGTGATGELFF.

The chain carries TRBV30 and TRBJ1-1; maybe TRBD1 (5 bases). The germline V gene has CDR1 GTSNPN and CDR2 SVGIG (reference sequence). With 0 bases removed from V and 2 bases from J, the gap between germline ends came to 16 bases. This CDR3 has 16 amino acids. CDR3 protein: CAWSVWGGQGNTEAFF. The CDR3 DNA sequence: TGTGCCTGGAGTGTATGGGGGGGTCAAGGTAACACTGAAGCTTTCTTT.

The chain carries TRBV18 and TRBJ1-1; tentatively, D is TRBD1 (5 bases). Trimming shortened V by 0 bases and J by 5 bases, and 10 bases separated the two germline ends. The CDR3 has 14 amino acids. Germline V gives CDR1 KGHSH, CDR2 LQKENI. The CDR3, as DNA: TGTGCCAGCTCACCACCGAGCAGGGATACTGAAGCTTTCTTT. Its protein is CASSPPSRDTEAFF.